This section outlines one T cell receptor (beta chain) sequence together with its context. Antigen unknown. The record originates from a study of PD-1 blockade in classical Hodgkin lymphoma. Across the whole study: Once every 2 weeks, patients received intravenous nivolumab at 3 mg/kg.

Losses at the gene ends were 4 bases for V and 6 bases for J; bases not matched to a gene: 2. The CDR3 spans 13 residues. Germline lookup yields CDR1 SGHTA and CDR2 FQGTGA. Findings and caveats of the study: A reduction in baseline TCR diversity was reportedly seen in newly diagnosed patients relative to healthy donors. It was CD4+ TCR diversity, not CD8+, that rose significantly by C4D1.

Sequencing used immunoSEQ multiplex PCR; TCRdb keeps in-frame clones, though not all of them. The profile shows 30,000 to 45,000 clones, about 89% of them singletons. Every patient relapsed after autologous stem cell transplantation, and brentuximab vedotin exposure varied. Complete response, partial response or progressive disease made up the best responses. This sequence joins TRBV7-3 and TRBJ2-1, with 8 bases identical to TRBD2. The receptor was derived from a human donor with classical Hodgkin lymphoma. Sequencing used peripheral blood mononuclear cells (PBMCs), obtained at baseline. The CDR3 DNA is TGTGCCAGCAGCTGGACTAGCTCCAATGAGCAGTTCTTC. Its protein is CASSWTSSNEQFF. Looking up the rest from reference TRBV7-3 and TRBJ2-1 gives the full variable domain: GAGVSQTPSNKVTEKGKYVELRCDPISGHTALYWYRQSLGQGPEFLIYFQGTGAADDSGLPNDRFFAVRPEGSVSTLKIQRTERGDSAVYLCASSWTSSNEQFFGPGTRLTVL.